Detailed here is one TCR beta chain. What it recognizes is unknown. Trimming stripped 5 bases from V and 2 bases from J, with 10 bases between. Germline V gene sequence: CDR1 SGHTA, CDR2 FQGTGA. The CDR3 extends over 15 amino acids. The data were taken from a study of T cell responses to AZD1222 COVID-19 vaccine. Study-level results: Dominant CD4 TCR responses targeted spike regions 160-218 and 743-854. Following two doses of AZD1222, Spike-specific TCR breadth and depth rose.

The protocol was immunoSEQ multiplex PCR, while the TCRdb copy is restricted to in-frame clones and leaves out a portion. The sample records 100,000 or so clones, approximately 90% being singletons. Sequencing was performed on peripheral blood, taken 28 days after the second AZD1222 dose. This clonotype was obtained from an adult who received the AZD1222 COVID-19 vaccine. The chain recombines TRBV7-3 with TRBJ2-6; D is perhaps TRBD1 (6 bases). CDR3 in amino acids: CASSQQGTGANVLTF. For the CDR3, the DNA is TGTGCCAGCAGCCAACAGGGAACTGGGGCCAACGTCCTGACTTTC.